The 22 T cell receptor beta chains listed next were all sequenced from one sample in a study of blood T cell repertoires in COVID-19. Method: immunoSEQ multiplex PCR; TCRdb's copy keeps in-frame clones and lacks some. The sample shows under 350,000 clones, 75% to 95% of them seen only once. The sample taken for sequencing was peripheral blood. The origin of the receptors is a woman between 25 and 40 years old with COVID-19, enrolled during active disease.

The CDR3 DNA reads as TGTGCCAGCCACATTACAGTAAACAATGAGCAGTTCTTC. Translation gives CASHITVNNEQFF. The rearrangement joins TRBV5-5 to TRBJ2-1, with D hard to call. The CDR3 contains 13 residues. Germline V CDR1 and CDR2: SGHKS, YYEKEE (reference sequence). The V end was cut by 7 bases, the J end by 5 bases, with 13 bases between. Filled out from reference TRBV5-5 and TRBJ2-1, the complete variable domain reads DAGVTQSPTHLIKTRGQQVTLRCSPISGHKSVSWYQQVLGQGPQFIFQYYEKEERGRGNFPDRFSARQFPNYSSELNVNALLLGDSALYLCASHITVNNEQFFGPGTRLTVL.

The rearrangement links TRBV5-1 to TRBJ2-1; TRBD1 matches 10 bases. In germline, CDR1 is SGHRS, CDR2 YFSETQ. The CDR3 is 15 residues long. The junction had 9 bases not matched to a gene; V was cut back by 4 bases and J by 8 bases. The CDR3 region is CASSISGTGVYEQFF. DNA of the CDR3: TGCGCCAGCAGCATATCCGGGACAGGGGTCTATGAGCAGTTCTTC.

This clone showed up just once. The chain combines TRBV6-1 with TRBJ1-2; weak D call: TRBD1 (6 bases). The germline V gene has CDR1 MNHNS and CDR2 SASEGT. The V end lost 3 bases, the J end lost 6 bases, and 17 bases lay between the germline ends. CDR3 length: 15 amino acids. The CDR3 nucleotides read TGTGCCAGCAGTGAGACCCCTACAGGGTCCCATGGCTACACCTTC. Translating it yields CASSETPTGSHGYTF.

The chain recombines TRBV18 with TRBJ1-4, with a possible D match to TRBD1 (5 bases). V was shortened by 4 bases and J by 0 bases, with 9 bases between the two germline ends. Germline values: CDR1 KGHSH, CDR2 LQKENI. The CDR3 contains 15 residues. For the CDR3, the DNA is TGTGCCAGCTCACGCCTAGGGGCAACTAATGAAAAACTGTTTTTT. It codes for CASSRLGATNEKLFF.

The chain recombines TRBV10-1 with TRBJ2-3, with 11 bases identical to TRBD1. V lost 2 bases, J lost 4 bases, and 5 bases stayed unmatched. Germline CDR1 WNHNN, CDR2 SYGVQD (reference sequence). The CDR3 has 16 amino acids. In DNA form, the CDR3 reads TGCGCCAGCAGTGAGCGGACAGGGGGCTCGCCAGATACGCAGTATTTT. This encodes CASSERTGGSPDTQYF.

There are a few counts of this clone. CDR3 sequence reads: CATSEGGNYGYTF. In DNA, the CDR3 is TGTGCCACCAGTGAAGGGGGAAACTATGGCTACACCTTC. V and J are TRBV24-1 and TRBJ1-2; D may be TRBD1 (6 bases). CDR3 length: 13 residues. CDR1 is KGHDR and CDR2 is SFDVKD in the germline V gene. Trimming left V 4 bases short and J 2 bases short, with 7 bases between.

This clone was counted once. CDR3 sequence reads: CASSVAMDYGYTF. In nucleotides, the CDR3 is TGTGCCAGCAGCGTAGCTATGGACTATGGCTACACCTTC. The chain carries TRBV9 and TRBJ1-2; the D is unclear. V was clipped by 0 bases and J by 3 bases, with 6 bases between them. The CDR3 totals 13 residues. The V gene's germline CDR1 is SGDLS and CDR2 YYNGEE.

V gene TRBV6-1 combines with J gene TRBJ2-2; D not certain. The length of the CDR3 is 13 residues. Looked up from germline, CDR1 is MNHNS and CDR2 is SASEGT. V lost 0 bases to trimming and J lost 7 bases, with 6 bases between them. CDR3 residues: CASSEARGGELFF. The CDR3 region has the DNA TGTGCCAGCAGTGAAGCGCGAGGCGGGGAGCTGTTTTTT.

The V and J genes are TRBV5-5 and TRBJ1-4; D is possibly TRBD1 (5 bases). V was cut by 4 bases and J by 1 base, with 14 bases left in between. The CDR3 is 16 amino acids. Germline CDR1 SGHKS, CDR2 YYEKEE (reference sequence). The CDR3 is CASSQAPQGTNEKLFF. DNA of the CDR3: TGTGCCAGCAGCCAGGCCCCCCAGGGAACTAATGAAAAACTGTTTTTT.

The chain carries TRBV28 and TRBJ2-7; 9 nucleotides align to TRBD2. Germline CDR1 reads MDHEN; CDR2 reads SYDVKM. The trim removed 7 bases at V and 4 bases at J, leaving 8 bases unmatched. The CDR3 length is 14 residues. The CDR3 spells CASTLGLAGYEQYF. CDR3 in DNA: TGTGCCAGCACCCTGGGCCTAGCGGGATACGAGCAGTACTTC.

The chain uses TRBV3-1 (or the pseudogene TRBV3-2) and TRBJ1-1; 9 bases match TRBD1. The germline CDR1 and CDR2 sequences are LGHDT and YNNKEL (reference sequence). The J segment lost 1 base and the V segment lost 0 bases, leaving 6 bases of the junction unmatched. This CDR3 spans 17 amino acids. The CDR3 is CASSQDTGGFGNTEAFF. The CDR3 bases are TGTGCCAGCAGCCAAGACACAGGGGGCTTTGGGAACACTGAAGCTTTCTTT.

This chain connects TRBV10-3 to TRBJ1-2; possibly TRBD1 for D (6 bases). Trimming took off 7 bases at V and 4 bases at J, with 16 bases between the two ends. This CDR3 region has 14 residues. CDR1 is ENHRY, CDR2 SYGVKD, per germline. CDR3 residues: CAITPGGAAYGYTF. CDR3 bases: TGTGCCATCACCCCGGGGGGGGCGGCCTATGGCTACACCTTC.

The chain carries TRBV19 and TRBJ1-1; 7 nucleotides agree with TRBD1. Losses at the gene ends were 3 bases for V and 7 bases for J; bases not matched to a gene: 5. The germline V gene encodes CDR1 LNHDA and CDR2 SQIVND (reference sequence). The CDR3 contains 13 residues. CDR3 residues: CASSITRDSEAFF. CDR3 nucleotides: TGTGCCAGTAGTATTACCCGGGACAGTGAAGCTTTCTTT.

The chain recombines TRBV3-1 (or the pseudogene TRBV3-2) with TRBJ2-1; no firm D call. This CDR3 spans 14 amino acids. The germline gives CDR1 LGHDT, CDR2 YNNKEL (reference sequence). Trimming shortened V by 0 bases and J by 4 bases, and 7 bases separated the two germline ends. CDR3 in amino acids: CASSQEGAYNEQFF. DNA for the CDR3: TGTGCCAGCAGCCAAGAGGGCGCTTACAATGAGCAGTTCTTC.

The J gene is TRBJ1-4, the V gene TRBV7-9; TRBD1 agrees at 7 bases. Germline values: CDR1 SEHNR, CDR2 FQNEAQ (reference sequence). The CDR3 is made up of 15 amino acids. The ends lost 5 bases at V and 5 bases at J; junction bases unmatched: 8. The CDR3 DNA reads as TGTGCCAGCAGCAAACGACAGGGCAAGAATGAAAAACTGTTTTTT. Its translation: CASSKRQGKNEKLFF.

The chain links TRBV6-5 to TRBJ2-7; TRBD1 aligns across 9 bases. The V and J ends lost 2 bases and 3 bases, in that order; junction bases with no gene match: 5. Looked up from germline, CDR1 is MNHEY and CDR2 is SVGAGI. The CDR3 runs to 15 residues. The CDR3 loop is CASSYGTGPHYEQYF. The CDR3 DNA sequence: TGTGCCAGCAGTTACGGGACAGGGCCCCACTACGAGCAGTACTTC.

This clone was detected only a few times. J is TRBJ1-6 and V is TRBV3-1 (or the pseudogene TRBV3-2); 9 bases are a match to TRBD1. V lost 3 bases, J lost 7 bases, and 1 base stayed unmatched. The germline V gene has CDR1 LGHDT and CDR2 YNNKEL (reference sequence). The length of the CDR3 is 14 residues. The CDR3 DNA reads as TGTGCCAGCAGCCACGGACAGGGGAATTCACCCCTCCACTTT. This translates into CASSHGQGNSPLHF.

V and J are TRBV29-1 and TRBJ1-4; 9 nucleotides match TRBD1. The CDR3 totals 13 residues. Germline values: CDR1 SQVTM, CDR2 ANQGSEA. V gave up 4 bases and J gave up 7 bases; unmatched junction bases: 4. CDR3 protein: CSVGTGETEKLFF. The CDR3 DNA reads TGCAGCGTTGGGACAGGGGAGACTGAAAAACTGTTTTTT.

V and J are TRBV30 and TRBJ2-1; 7 bases match TRBD2. Germline V gene lookup returns CDR1 GTSNPN and CDR2 SVGIG (reference sequence). This CDR3 is built from 15 residues. Unmatched junction bases numbered 7, after V lost 5 bases and J lost 0 bases. The CDR3 bases are TGTGCCTGGGCACTCAAGCGGGGCTCCTACAATGAGCAGTTCTTC. Translated, it gives CAWALKRGSYNEQFF.

The chain has TRBV3-1 (or the pseudogene TRBV3-2) and TRBJ1-1; TRBD1 is a possible D gene (6 bases). CDR3 length: 18 amino acids. Per germline, CDR1 LGHDT and CDR2 YNNKEL (reference sequence). Deletions cut 3 bases from V and 0 bases from J, with 20 bases between. The CDR3 coding sequence is TGTGCCAGCAGCCATGGACTGCGGGGGGCGTCCATGAACACTGAAGCTTTCTTT. Translation gives CASSHGLRGASMNTEAFF.

The chain joins TRBV27 to TRBJ2-7; 8 bases fit TRBD2. J lost 2 bases, V lost 2 bases, and 5 bases had no gene match. Germline CDR1 reads MNHEY; CDR2 reads SMNVEV (reference sequence). CDR3 length equals 15 residues. CDR3 coding DNA: TGTGCCAGCAGTTTAGGAGCGGGAGTAACCTACGAGCAGTACTTC. This encodes CASSLGAGVTYEQYF.

This clone was seen a single time. The V and J genes are TRBV27 and TRBJ2-7, with 11 bases identical to TRBD2. The germline CDR1 and CDR2 sequences are MNHEY and SMNVEV (reference sequence). The CDR3 runs 14 residues. The ends lost 6 bases at V and 0 bases at J; junction bases unmatched: 1. CDR3 amino acids: CASSTSGSSYEQYF. The CDR3 DNA sequence: TGTGCCAGCAGCACTAGCGGGAGCTCCTACGAGCAGTACTTC.